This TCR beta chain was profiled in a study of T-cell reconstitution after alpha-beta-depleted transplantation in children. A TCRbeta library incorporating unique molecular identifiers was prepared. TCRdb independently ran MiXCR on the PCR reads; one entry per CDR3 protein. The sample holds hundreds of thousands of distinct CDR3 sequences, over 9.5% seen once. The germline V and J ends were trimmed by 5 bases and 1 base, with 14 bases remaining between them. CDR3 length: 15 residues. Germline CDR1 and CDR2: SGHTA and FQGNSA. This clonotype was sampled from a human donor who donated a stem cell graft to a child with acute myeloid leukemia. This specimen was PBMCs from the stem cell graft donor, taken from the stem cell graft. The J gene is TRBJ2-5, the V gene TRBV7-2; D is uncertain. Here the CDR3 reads CASSPPRLSQETQYF. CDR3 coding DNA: TGTGCCAGCAGCCCGCCCCGACTGAGCCAAGAGACCCAGTACTTC.